Listed here is a single TCR beta chain. This sample is part of a study of blood T cell repertoires in COVID-19. In the study overall: Some COVID-19 samples were acute and others convalescent; all came from the United States, Italy and Spain.

In the original workflow: Estimated nucleated cell counts came from reference gene primer amplification. Method: immunoSEQ multiplex PCR; TCRdb's copy keeps in-frame clones and lacks some. V and J calls and clone size are those listed in that table; D and trimming were worked out from the DNA. The sample contains about 430,000 clones, over 75% of which appear only once. The sample taken for sequencing was PBMCs or T cells enriched from blood (not recorded which). This clonotype originated in a woman in her late teens or twenties who had been exposed to COVID-19.

This chain's CDR3 is CASSLLSGRLDNEQFF. As DNA, the CDR3 is TGTGCCAGCAGTTTATTGAGCGGGAGGCTGGACAATGAGCAGTTCTTC. The rearrangement joins TRBV28 to TRBJ2-1, with 9 bases lining up with TRBD2. Losses at the gene ends were 1 base for V and 5 bases for J; bases not matched to a gene: 6. The length of the CDR3 is 16 residues. Germline loops: CDR1 MDHEN, CDR2 SYDVKM.